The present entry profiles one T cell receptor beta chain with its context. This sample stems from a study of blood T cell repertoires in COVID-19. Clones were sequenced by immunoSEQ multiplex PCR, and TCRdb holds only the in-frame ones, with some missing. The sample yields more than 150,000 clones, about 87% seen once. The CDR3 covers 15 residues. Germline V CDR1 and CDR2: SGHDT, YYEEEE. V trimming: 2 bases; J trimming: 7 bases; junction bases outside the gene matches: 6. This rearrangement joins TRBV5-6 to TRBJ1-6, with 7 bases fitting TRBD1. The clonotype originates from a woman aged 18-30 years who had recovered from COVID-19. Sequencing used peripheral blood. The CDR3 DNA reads TGTGCCAGCAGCTTCGAGACAGGGATAAATTCACCCCTCCACTTT. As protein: CASSFETGINSPLHF.